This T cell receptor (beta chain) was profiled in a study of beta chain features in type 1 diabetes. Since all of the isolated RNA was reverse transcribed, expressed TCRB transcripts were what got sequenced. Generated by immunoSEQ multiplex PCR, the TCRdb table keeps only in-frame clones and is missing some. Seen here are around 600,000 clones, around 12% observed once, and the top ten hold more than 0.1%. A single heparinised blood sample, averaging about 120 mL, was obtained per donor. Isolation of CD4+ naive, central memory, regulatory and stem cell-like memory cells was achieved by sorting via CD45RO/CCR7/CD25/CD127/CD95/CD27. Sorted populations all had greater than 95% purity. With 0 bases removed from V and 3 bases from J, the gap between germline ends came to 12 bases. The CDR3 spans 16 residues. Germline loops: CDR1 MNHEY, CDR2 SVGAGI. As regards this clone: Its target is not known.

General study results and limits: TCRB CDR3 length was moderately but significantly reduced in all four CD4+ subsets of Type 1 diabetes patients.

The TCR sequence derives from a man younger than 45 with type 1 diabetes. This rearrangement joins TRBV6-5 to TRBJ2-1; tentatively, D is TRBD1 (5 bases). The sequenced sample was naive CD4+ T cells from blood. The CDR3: CASSYSGQAFYNEQFF. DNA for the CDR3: TGTGCCAGCAGTTACTCGGGGCAGGCCTTCTACAATGAGCAGTTCTTC.